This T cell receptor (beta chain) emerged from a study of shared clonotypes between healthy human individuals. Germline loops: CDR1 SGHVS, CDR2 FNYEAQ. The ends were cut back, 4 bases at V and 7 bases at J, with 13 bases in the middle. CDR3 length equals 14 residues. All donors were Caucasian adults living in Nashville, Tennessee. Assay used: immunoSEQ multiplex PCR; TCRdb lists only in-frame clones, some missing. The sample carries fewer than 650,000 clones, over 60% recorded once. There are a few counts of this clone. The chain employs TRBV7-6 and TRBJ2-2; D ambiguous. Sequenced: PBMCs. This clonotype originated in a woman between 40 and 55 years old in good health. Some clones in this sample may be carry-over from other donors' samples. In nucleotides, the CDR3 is TGTGCCAGCAGCTACGGGTCTGGAGTCGGGGAGCTGTTTTTT. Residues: CASSYGSGVGELFF.